This T cell receptor (beta chain) was sequenced for a study of T-cell reconstitution after alpha-beta-depleted transplantation in children. General study findings and limits: Surviving thymic progenitors and recipient T cells were the source of high TCRbeta diversity at day 60 in some patients. Roughly two months post-transplant, alpha-beta T cells reportedly originated from several hundred graft clones that had expanded. Once a year had passed after transplant, T-cell counts and diversity came mostly from newly produced T cells.

A TCRbeta library incorporating unique molecular identifiers was prepared. TCRdb used MiXCR to reprocess the PCR reads, holding one entry per CDR3 protein. There are 350,000 to 500,000 distinct CDR3 sequences in the sample; around two fifths occur only once, and under 35% lies in the top ten. Germline CDR1 SGHRS, CDR2 YFSETQ. The CDR3 has 15 amino acids. Trimming took off 7 bases at V and 0 bases at J, with 14 bases between the two ends. This clonotype was found a few times. No antigen is known for it. The sequences come from PBMCs, collected before TCRalphabeta/CD19-depleted stem cell transplant. This clonotype was obtained from a girl aged 2 to 10 with aplastic anemia, due to receive a stem cell transplant. The chain carries TRBV5-1 and TRBJ2-1; either TRBD1 or TRBD2 may supply D (5 bases each). The CDR3: CASPGRASSYNEQFF. The CDR3 coding sequence is TGCGCCAGCCCAGGGCGGGCTAGCTCCTACAATGAGCAGTTCTTC.